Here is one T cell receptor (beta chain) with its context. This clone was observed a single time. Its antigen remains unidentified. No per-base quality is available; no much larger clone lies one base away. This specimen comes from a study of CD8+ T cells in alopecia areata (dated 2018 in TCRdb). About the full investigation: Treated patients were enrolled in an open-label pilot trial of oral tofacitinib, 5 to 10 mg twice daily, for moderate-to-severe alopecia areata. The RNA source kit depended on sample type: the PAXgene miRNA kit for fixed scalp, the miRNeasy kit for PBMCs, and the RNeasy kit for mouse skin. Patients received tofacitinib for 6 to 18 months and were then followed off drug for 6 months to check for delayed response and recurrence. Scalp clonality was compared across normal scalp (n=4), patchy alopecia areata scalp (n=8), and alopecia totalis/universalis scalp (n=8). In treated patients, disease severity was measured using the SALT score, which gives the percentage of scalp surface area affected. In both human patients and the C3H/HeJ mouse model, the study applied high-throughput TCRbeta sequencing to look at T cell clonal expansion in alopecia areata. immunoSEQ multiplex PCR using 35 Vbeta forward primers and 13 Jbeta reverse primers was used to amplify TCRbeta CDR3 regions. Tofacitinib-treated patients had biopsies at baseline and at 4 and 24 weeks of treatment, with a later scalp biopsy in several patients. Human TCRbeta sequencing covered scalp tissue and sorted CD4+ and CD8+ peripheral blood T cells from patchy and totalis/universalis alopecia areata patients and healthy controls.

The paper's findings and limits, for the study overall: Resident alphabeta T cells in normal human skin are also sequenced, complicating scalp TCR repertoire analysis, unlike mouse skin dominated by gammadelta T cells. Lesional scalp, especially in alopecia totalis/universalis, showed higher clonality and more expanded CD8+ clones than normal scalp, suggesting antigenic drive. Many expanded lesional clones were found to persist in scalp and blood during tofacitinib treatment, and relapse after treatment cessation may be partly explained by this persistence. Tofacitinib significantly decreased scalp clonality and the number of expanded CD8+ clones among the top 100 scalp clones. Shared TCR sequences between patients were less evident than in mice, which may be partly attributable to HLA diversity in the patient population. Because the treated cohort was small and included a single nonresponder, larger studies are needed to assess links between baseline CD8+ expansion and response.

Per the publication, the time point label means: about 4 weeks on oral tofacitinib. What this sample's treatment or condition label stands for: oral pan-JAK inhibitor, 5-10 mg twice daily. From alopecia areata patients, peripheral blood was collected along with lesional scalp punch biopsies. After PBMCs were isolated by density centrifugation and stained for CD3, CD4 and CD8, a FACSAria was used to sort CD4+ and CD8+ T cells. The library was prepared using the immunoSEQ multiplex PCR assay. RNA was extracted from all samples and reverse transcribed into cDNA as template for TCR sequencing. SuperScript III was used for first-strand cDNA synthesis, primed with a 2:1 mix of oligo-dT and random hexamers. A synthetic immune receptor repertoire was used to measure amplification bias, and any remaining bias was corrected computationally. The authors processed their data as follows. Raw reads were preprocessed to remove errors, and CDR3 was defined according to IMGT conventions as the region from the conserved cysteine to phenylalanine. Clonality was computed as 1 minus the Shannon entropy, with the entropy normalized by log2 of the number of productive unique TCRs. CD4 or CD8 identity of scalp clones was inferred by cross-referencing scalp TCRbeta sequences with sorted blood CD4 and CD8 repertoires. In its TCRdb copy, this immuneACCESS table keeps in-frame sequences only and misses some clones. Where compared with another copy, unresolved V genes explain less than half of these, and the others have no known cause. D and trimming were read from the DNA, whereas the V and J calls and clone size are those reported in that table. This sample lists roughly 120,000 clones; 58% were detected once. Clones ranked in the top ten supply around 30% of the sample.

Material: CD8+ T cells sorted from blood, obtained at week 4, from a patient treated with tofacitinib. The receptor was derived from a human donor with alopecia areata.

The CDR3: CASIGARSSYNEQFF. The DNA sequence is as follows: TGTGCCAGCATTGGGGCGAGGAGCTCCTACAATGAGCAGTTCTTC. The sequence joins TRBV28 to TRBJ2-1; a tentative D match to TRBD1 spans 5 bases. CDR1 MDHEN and CDR2 SYDVKM are derived from the germline V gene. V loses 7 bases of germline sequence and J loses 0 bases, and the interval between the two ends is 13 bases. The CDR3 holds 15 amino acids from the cysteine to the phenylalanine. Only the CDR3 DNA is retained, 45 bases long and in frame from the first base.